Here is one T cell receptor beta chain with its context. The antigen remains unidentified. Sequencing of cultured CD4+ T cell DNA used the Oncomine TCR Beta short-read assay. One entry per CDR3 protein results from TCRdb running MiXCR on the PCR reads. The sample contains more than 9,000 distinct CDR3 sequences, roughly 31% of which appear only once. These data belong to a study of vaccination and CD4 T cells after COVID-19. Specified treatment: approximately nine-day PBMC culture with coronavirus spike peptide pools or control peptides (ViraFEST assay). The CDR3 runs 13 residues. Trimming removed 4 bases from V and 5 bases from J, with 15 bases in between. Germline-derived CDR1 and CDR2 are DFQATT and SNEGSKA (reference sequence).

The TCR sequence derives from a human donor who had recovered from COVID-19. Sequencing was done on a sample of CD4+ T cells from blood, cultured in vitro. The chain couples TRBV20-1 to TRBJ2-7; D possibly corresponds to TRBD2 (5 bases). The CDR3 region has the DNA TGCAGTGCTAATATTGAGGGTTCCCACGAGCAGTACTTC. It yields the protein CSANIEGSHEQYF.